This T cell receptor (beta chain) was sequenced in a study of shared clonotypes between healthy human individuals. Authors' analysis steps: Quality scores were absent from the junction-only immunoSEQ sequences, so filtering differed. TCRdb's table, derived via immunoSEQ multiplex PCR, lists solely in-frame clones and lacks some. The V and J calls and the clone size are those of that table, but D and trimming were determined from the DNA. Of approximately 1.5 million clones in the sample, approximately 98.5% were seen once. The study, taken as a whole, reports: Specimens sampled were limited to blood, with tissue repertoires likely differing. Clonotype sharing among donors was expected to depend on sequencing depth.

This CDR3 region has 14 residues. Germline CDR1 and CDR2: SGHRS and YFSETQ. With V trimmed by 5 bases and J by 5 bases, 7 bases remained unmatched. Comment on this clone: Its specificity is not known.

From CD4+ cells came CD45RA+ naive and CD45RA-negative memory subsets. The genes are TRBV5-1 and TRBJ2-4, with 7 nucleotides matching TRBD1. The material sequenced was naive CD4+ T cells sorted from blood. Subset reported: CD45RA+ positively selected. The clonotype comes from a man younger than 40 in good health. The CDR3 protein is CASSLWQGENIQYF. CDR3 nucleotide sequence: TGCGCCAGCAGTCTGTGGCAGGGGGAAAACATTCAGTACTTC.